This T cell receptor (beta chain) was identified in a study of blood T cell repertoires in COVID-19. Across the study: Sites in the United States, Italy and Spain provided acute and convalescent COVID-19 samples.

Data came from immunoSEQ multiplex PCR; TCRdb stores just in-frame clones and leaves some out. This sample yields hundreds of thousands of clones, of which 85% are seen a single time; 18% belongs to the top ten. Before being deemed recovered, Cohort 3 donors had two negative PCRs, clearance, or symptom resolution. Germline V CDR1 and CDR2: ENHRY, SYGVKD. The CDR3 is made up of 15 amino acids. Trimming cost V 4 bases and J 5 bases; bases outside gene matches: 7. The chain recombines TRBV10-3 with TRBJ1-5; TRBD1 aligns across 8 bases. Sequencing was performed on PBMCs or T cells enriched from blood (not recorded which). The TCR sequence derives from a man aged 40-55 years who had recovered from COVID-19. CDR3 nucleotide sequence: TGTGCCATCAGTGTATCCGGCAGGGGGCATCAGCCCCAGCATTTT. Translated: CAISVSGRGHQPQHF.